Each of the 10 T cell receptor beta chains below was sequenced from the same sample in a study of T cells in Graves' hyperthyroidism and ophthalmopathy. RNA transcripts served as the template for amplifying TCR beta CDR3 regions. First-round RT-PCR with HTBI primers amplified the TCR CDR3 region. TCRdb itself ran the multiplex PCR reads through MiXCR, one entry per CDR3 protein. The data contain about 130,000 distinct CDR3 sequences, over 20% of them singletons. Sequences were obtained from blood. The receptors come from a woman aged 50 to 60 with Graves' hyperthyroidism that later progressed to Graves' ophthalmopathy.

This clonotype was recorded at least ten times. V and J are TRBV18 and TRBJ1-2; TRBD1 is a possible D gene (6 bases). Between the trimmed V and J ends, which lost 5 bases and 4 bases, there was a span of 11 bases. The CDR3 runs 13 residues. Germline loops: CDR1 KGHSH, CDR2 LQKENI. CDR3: CASSTGHPYGYTF. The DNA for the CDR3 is TGTGCCAGCTCAACGGGACACCCCTATGGCTACACCTTC.

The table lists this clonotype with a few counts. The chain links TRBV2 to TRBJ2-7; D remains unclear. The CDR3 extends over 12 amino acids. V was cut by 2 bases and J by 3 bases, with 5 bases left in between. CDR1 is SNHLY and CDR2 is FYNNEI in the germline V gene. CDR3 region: CASSENVYEQYF. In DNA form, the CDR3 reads TGTGCCAGCAGTGAAAACGTCTACGAGCAGTACTTC.

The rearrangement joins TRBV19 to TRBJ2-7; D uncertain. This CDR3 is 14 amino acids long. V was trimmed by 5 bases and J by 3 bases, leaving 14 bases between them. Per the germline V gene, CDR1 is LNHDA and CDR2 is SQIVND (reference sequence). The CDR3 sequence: CASSARYAFYEQYF. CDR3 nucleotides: TGTGCCAGTAGTGCCCGCTACGCGTTCTACGAGCAGTACTTC.

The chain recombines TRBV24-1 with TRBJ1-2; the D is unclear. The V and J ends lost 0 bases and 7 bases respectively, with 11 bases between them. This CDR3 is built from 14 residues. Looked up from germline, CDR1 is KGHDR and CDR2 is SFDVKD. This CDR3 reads CATSDLQSGSGYTF. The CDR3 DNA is TGTGCCACCAGTGATTTGCAGTCAGGCAGTGGCTACACCTTC.

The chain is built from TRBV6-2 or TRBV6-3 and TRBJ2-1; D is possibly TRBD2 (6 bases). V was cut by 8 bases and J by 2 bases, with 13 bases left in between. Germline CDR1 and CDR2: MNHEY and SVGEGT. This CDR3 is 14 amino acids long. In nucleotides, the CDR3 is TGTGCCAGCGGAAGGGACTCCGCCTACAATGAGCAGTTCTTC. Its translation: CASGRDSAYNEQFF.

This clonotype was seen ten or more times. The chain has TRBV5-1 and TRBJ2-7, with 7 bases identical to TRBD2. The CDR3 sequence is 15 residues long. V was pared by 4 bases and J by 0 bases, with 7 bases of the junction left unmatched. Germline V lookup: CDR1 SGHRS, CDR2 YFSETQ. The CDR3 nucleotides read TGCGCCAGCAGCCGATCAGCGGGGTTCTCCTACGAGCAGTACTTC. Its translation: CASSRSAGFSYEQYF.

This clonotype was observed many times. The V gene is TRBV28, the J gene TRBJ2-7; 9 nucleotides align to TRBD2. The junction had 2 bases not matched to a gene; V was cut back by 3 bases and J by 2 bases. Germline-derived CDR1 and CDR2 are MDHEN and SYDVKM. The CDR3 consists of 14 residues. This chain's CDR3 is CASSFRGRAYEQYF. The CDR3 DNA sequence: TGTGCCAGCAGTTTCCGCGGGAGGGCCTACGAGCAGTACTTC. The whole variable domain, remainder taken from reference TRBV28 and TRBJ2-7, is DVKVTQSSRYLVKRTGEKVFLECVQDMDHENMFWYRQDPGLGLRLIYFSYDVKMKEKGDIPEGYSVSREKKERFSLILESASTNQTSMYLCASSFRGRAYEQYFGPGTRLTVT.

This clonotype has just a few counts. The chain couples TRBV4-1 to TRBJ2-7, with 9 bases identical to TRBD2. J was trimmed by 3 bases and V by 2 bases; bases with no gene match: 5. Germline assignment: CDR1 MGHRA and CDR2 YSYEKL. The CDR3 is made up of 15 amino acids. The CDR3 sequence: CASSQLERGDYEQYF. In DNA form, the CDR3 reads TGCGCCAGCAGCCAACTCGAGCGGGGGGACTACGAGCAGTACTTC.

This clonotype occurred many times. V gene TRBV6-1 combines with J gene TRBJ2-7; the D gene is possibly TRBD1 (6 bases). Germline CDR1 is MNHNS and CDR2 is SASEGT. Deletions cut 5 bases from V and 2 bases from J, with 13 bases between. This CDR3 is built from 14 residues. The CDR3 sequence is CASSTRGQPYEQYF. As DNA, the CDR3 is TGTGCCAGCAGTACCCGGGGACAACCCTACGAGCAGTACTTC.

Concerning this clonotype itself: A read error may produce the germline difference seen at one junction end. CDR3 loop: CASSLGGSSETQYF. The CDR3 DNA is TGTGCCAGCAGTCTCGGCGGGAGCTCGGAGACCCAGTACTTC. This sequence joins TRBV5-1 and TRBJ2-5; 7 bases are shared with TRBD2. The CDR3 sequence is 14 residues long. The germline V gene has CDR1 SGHRS and CDR2 YFSETQ.